Below are 26 T cell receptor beta chains sequenced from a single sample in a study of blood T cell repertoires in COVID-19. Profiling relied on immunoSEQ multiplex PCR, and the TCRdb table lists in-frame clones only, not all of them. The sample yields 40,000 to 55,000 clones, around 84% seen once. Sequences were obtained from peripheral blood. Every receptor here comes from a man aged 50-60 years with active COVID-19.

The chain is built from TRBV5-1 and TRBJ2-7; D is undetermined. Germline V gene data show CDR1 as SGHRS and CDR2 as YFSETQ. Trimming took 1 base from V and 1 from J, leaving 12 bases between them. The CDR3 is 15 residues long. CDR3 DNA: TGCGCCAGCAGCTTGAGTACAGACCTATCCTACGAGCAGTACTTC. Protein product: CASSLSTDLSYEQYF.

The chain employs TRBV10-1 and TRBJ1-5, with TRBD1 identical over 7 bases. V trimming: 10 bases; J trimming: 3 bases; junction bases outside the gene matches: 15. The CDR3 length is 16 residues. Germline values: CDR1 WNHNN, CDR2 SYGVQD (reference sequence). The CDR3 reads CAIHNRGQTANQPQHF. CDR3 nucleotides: TGCGCCATCCATAATCGGGGACAGACCGCCAATCAGCCCCAGCATTTT.

This sequence joins TRBV7-2 and TRBJ2-1; TRBD2 aligns across 10 bases. The CDR3 contains 15 residues. With 5 bases clipped from V and 3 bases from J, the junction kept 4 bases outside the gene matches. From germline, CDR1 is SGHTA and CDR2 FQGNSA. CDR3 region: CASSPLAGDYNEQFF. The CDR3 coding sequence is TGTGCCAGCAGCCCCCTAGCGGGGGACTACAATGAGCAGTTCTTC.

The V gene is TRBV19, the J gene TRBJ2-2; D is perhaps TRBD2 (6 bases). V lost 4 bases to trimming and J lost 4 bases, with 7 bases between them. Looked up from germline, CDR1 is LNHDA and CDR2 is SQIVND (reference sequence). The CDR3 totals 13 residues. The CDR3 sequence is CASSTGLTGELFF. The CDR3 nucleotides are TGTGCCAGTAGTACGGGACTCACCGGGGAGCTGTTTTTT.

V and J are TRBV5-7 and TRBJ2-7; D possibly corresponds to TRBD1 (7 bases). TRBV5-7 is identified as an open reading frame with a role that is uncertain. The CDR3 is 14 residues long. V was clipped by 7 bases and J by 0 bases, with 14 bases between them. CDR3 loop: CASHFQGGSYEQYF. CDR3 bases: TGTGCCAGCCACTTCCAGGGGGGCTCCTACGAGCAGTACTTC.

This chain connects TRBV5-1 to TRBJ2-2, with TRBD1 matching over 11 bases. Germline trimming cut 3 bases from V and 1 base from J; bases unmatched to any gene: 5. The CDR3 length is 17 residues. The germline CDR1 and CDR2 sequences are SGHRS and YFSETQ. The DNA for the CDR3 is TGCGCCAGCAGCTGGAAGGGGACAGGGGGGAACACCGGGGAGCTGTTTTTT. It encodes CASSWKGTGGNTGELFF.

This clone was seen a handful of times. The chain employs TRBV7-9 and TRBJ2-1; 7 bases are shared with TRBD1. V lost 6 bases and J lost 7; bases outside the gene matches: 9. The V gene's germline CDR1 is SEHNR and CDR2 FQNEAQ (reference sequence). The CDR3 consists of 14 residues. CDR3 residues: CASRKRTGSNEQFF. CDR3 DNA sequence: TGTGCCAGCAGAAAAAGGACAGGATCAAATGAGCAGTTCTTC.

The V call is TRBV15, the J call TRBJ2-1; D gene uncertain. Germline lookup yields CDR1 LNHNV and CDR2 YYDKDF (reference sequence). Trimming removed 0 bases from V and 9 bases from J, with 6 bases in between. The CDR3 covers 12 residues. The CDR3 protein is CATSRDHGEQFF. CDR3 nucleotide sequence: TGTGCCACCAGCAGAGATCACGGTGAGCAGTTCTTC.

The chain links TRBV5-1 to TRBJ2-1; 11 nucleotides line up with TRBD2. The J segment lost 1 base and the V segment lost 4 bases, leaving 7 bases of the junction unmatched. Per germline, CDR1 SGHRS and CDR2 YFSETQ. This CDR3 spans 17 amino acids. CDR3 sequence: CASSPSSGGPSYNEQFF. The CDR3 bases are TGCGCCAGCAGCCCTTCTAGCGGGGGGCCATCCTACAATGAGCAGTTCTTC.

V is TRBV6-5 and J is TRBJ1-1; D is possibly TRBD1 (5 bases). V was trimmed by 0 bases and J by 0 bases, leaving 11 bases between them. Germline CDR1 MNHEY, CDR2 SVGAGI. This CDR3 region has 16 residues. CDR3 nucleotide sequence: TGTGCCAGCAGTTACTCGACAGTAGTTATGAACACTGAAGCTTTCTTT. Translation gives CASSYSTVVMNTEAFF.

The J gene is TRBJ2-7, the V gene TRBV4-1; D possibly corresponds to TRBD1 (6 bases). The V gene lost 0 bases and the J gene lost 0 bases, with 18 bases spanning the gap. Germline V lookup: CDR1 MGHRA, CDR2 YSYEKL. The CDR3 sequence is 18 residues long. CDR3: CASSQDQPWTARSYEQYF. The CDR3 nucleotides read TGCGCCAGCAGCCAAGACCAGCCATGGACAGCCCGCTCCTACGAGCAGTACTTC.

This clone was seen only a few times. The chain carries TRBV4-2 and TRBJ1-5, with D perhaps matching TRBD1 (6 bases). Trimming took 1 base from V and 0 from J, leaving 10 bases between them. Germline V gene sequence: CDR1 LGHNA, CDR2 YNFKEQ. The CDR3 spans 16 residues. In DNA form, the CDR3 reads TGTGCCAGCAGCCAAGCAACAGGGATTAGCAATCAGCCCCAGCATTTT. Translated, it gives CASSQATGISNQPQHF.

The V gene is TRBV28, the J gene TRBJ2-1; 9 nucleotides line up with TRBD1. The CDR3 length is 16 residues. The ends lost 7 bases at V and 6 bases at J; junction bases unmatched: 13. Germline V gene lookup returns CDR1 MDHEN and CDR2 SYDVKM. The DNA of the CDR3 is TGTGCCAGCATCTCCAGCCGCCGGGACAGGGTCAATGAGCAGTTCTTC. Translation gives CASISSRRDRVNEQFF. The full variable domain, in which reference TRBV28 and TRBJ2-1 provide the parts outside the CDR3, is DVKVTQSSRYLVKRTGEKVFLECVQDMDHENMFWYRQDPGLGLRLIYFSYDVKMKEKGDIPEGYSVSREKKERFSLILESASTNQTSMYLCASISSRRDRVNEQFFGPGTRLTVL.

The V gene is TRBV3-1 (or the pseudogene TRBV3-2), the J gene TRBJ1-1, with 7 bases identical to TRBD1. The V gene's germline CDR1 is LGHDT and CDR2 YNNKEL (reference sequence). Unmatched junction bases numbered 9, after V lost 0 bases and J lost 8 bases. The CDR3 consists of 15 residues. CDR3 amino acids: CASSQEGLGGREAFF. CDR3 sequence (DNA): TGTGCCAGCAGCCAAGAGGGCCTAGGGGGCAGGGAAGCTTTCTTT.

The V call is TRBV6-5, the J call TRBJ2-7, with D perhaps TRBD2 (6 bases). The CDR3 contains 13 residues. Germline V CDR1 and CDR2: MNHEY, SVGAGI. V shed 6 bases and J shed 6 bases, with 15 bases lying between them. The CDR3 loop reads CASRPGLSVEQYF. The DNA for the CDR3 is TGTGCCAGCAGGCCGGGACTTTCCGTCGAGCAGTACTTC.

V gene TRBV19 combines with J gene TRBJ1-5, with D possibly being TRBD1 (6 bases). Germline V gene sequence: CDR1 LNHDA, CDR2 SQIVND (reference sequence). CDR3 length equals 15 residues. The V gene lost 5 bases and the J gene lost 6 bases, with 17 bases spanning the gap. The CDR3 loop reads CASSQGPQNGQPQHF. The CDR3 nucleotides read TGTGCCAGTAGTCAGGGGCCCCAGAATGGTCAGCCCCAGCATTTT.

This sequence joins TRBV6-5 and TRBJ1-3; possible D gene TRBD1, 6 bases. Trimming cost V 4 bases and J 0 bases, with 13 bases left between them. The CDR3 covers 16 residues. Germline CDR1 and CDR2: MNHEY and SVGAGI. CDR3 region: CASSSPQGNSGNTIYF. The CDR3 nucleotides are TGTGCCAGCAGTTCGCCTCAGGGGAACTCTGGAAACACCATATATTTT.

This rearrangement joins TRBV11-2 to TRBJ1-2; D is possibly TRBD1 (5 bases). V lost 3 bases and J lost 4, with 9 bases in between. The length of the CDR3 is 13 residues. Germline lookup yields CDR1 SGHAT and CDR2 FQNNGV. The CDR3 DNA reads as TGTGCCAGCAGCTTGACAGACTTCTATGGCTACACCTTC. Protein product: CASSLTDFYGYTF.

The CDR3 here is CASSRGQGANGELFF. The DNA of the CDR3 is TGTGCCAGCAGCCGCGGACAGGGGGCAAACGGGGAGCTGTTTTTT. The V call is TRBV7-8, the J call TRBJ2-2, with 11 positions matching TRBD1. CDR3 length equals 15 residues. The trim removed 5 bases at V and 7 bases at J, leaving 6 bases unmatched. CDR1 and CDR2 (germline): SGHVS, FQNEAQ. Based on the CDR3 plus reference TRBV7-8 and TRBJ2-2, the full variable domain is GAGVSQSPRYKVAKRGQDVALRCDPISGHVSLFWYQQALGQGPEFLTYFQNEAQLDKSGLPSDRFFAERPEGSVSTLKIQRTQQEDSAVYLCASSRGQGANGELFFGEGSRLTVL.

This clone came up a few times. This chain connects TRBV4-1 to TRBJ2-3; no clear D. V lost 4 bases and J lost 5, with 10 bases in between. CDR1 and CDR2 (germline): MGHRA, YSYEKL. This CDR3 region has 13 residues. CDR3 region: CASSPRSGDTQYF. The CDR3 DNA reads TGCGCCAGCAGCCCCAGATCTGGAGATACGCAGTATTTT.

This rearrangement joins TRBV10-3 to TRBJ2-1, with 13 bases lining up with TRBD2. The CDR3 has 17 amino acids. After removal of 0 bases from V and 9 bases from J, the junction contained 8 bases not matched to a gene. Germline V gene lookup returns CDR1 ENHRY and CDR2 SYGVKD. CDR3 bases: TGTGCCATCAGTGAGTCGAGAACTAGCGGGGGGGCAAGTGAGCAGTTCTTC. Protein sequence: CAISESRTSGGASEQFF.

About this clone itself: Additional DNA sequences in this sample encode the identical CDR3. The V gene is TRBV5-1, the J gene TRBJ2-3; 16 nucleotides line up with TRBD2. The ends lost 3 bases at V and 3 bases at J; junction bases unmatched: 1. Per germline, CDR1 SGHRS and CDR2 YFSETQ. The CDR3 totals 16 residues. The DNA of the CDR3 is TGCGCCAGCAGCTCGGGACTAGCGGGGGGGACAGATACGCAGTATTTT. Translating gives CASSSGLAGGTDTQYF. Supplemented by reference TRBV5-1 and TRBJ2-3, the full variable domain reads KAGVTQTPRYLIKTRGQQVTLSCSPISGHRSVSWYQQTPGQGLQFLFEYFSETQRNKGNFPGRFSGRQFSNSRSEMNVSTLELGDSALYLCASSSGLAGGTDTQYFGPGTRLTVL.

The J gene is TRBJ1-4, the V gene TRBV6-2 or TRBV6-3, with 9 bases identical to TRBD1. CDR3 length: 15 amino acids. Germline V CDR1 and CDR2: MNHEY, SVGEGT. The ends lost 0 bases at V and 11 bases at J; junction bases unmatched: 7. The CDR3 nucleotides read TGTGCCAGCAGTTACTCGGACAGGGGCGTCGGGAAACTGTTTTTT. Protein sequence: CASSYSDRGVGKLFF.

The chain has TRBV7-6 and TRBJ2-1, with D maybe TRBD2 (6 bases). The CDR3 length is 15 residues. V lost 1 base, J lost 1 base, and 8 bases lay in between. CDR1 and CDR2 (germline): SGHVS, FNYEAQ. This CDR3 reads CASSLVDYSYNEQFF. DNA of the CDR3: TGTGCCAGCAGCTTAGTGGACTATTCCTACAATGAGCAGTTCTTC.

The chain links TRBV13 to TRBJ1-1, with a possible D match to TRBD1 (6 bases). CDR1 and CDR2 from the germline V gene are PRHDT and FYEKMQ (reference sequence). The CDR3 covers 16 residues. Trimming shortened V by 5 bases and J by 1 base, and 17 bases separated the two germline ends. The CDR3 loop reads CASSLGTQIWNTEAFF. In DNA form, the CDR3 reads TGTGCCAGCAGCCTTGGGACACAAATTTGGAACACTGAAGCTTTCTTT.

The gene calls are TRBV7-9 and TRBJ1-1; a weak D match, TRBD1 (5 bases). The CDR3 covers 15 residues. In germline, CDR1 is SEHNR, CDR2 FQNEAQ (reference sequence). Between the trimmed V and J ends, which lost 3 bases and 6 bases, there was a span of 17 bases. DNA of the CDR3: TGTGCCAGCAGCTTTAAAGGTCTGGGGCACGCTGAAGCTTTCTTT. Protein product: CASSFKGLGHAEAFF.